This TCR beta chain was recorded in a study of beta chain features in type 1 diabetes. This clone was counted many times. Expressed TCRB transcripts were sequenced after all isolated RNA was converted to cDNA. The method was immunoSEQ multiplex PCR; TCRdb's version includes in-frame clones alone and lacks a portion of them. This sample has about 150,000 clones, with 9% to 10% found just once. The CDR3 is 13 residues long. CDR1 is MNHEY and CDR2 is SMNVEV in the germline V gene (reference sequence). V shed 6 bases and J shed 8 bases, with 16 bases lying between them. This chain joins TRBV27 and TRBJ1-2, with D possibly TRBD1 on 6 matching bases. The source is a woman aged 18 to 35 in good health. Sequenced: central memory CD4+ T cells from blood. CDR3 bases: TGTGCCAGCAGCCTACAGGGATCGCGGGGCTACACCTTC. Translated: CASSLQGSRGYTF.